Listed below are T cell receptor beta chains from one sample, sequenced in a study of blood T cells in healthy people across ages. Each CDR3 protein gets one entry after TCRdb re-called the 5' RACE reads with MiXCR. This table has around 1,900,000 distinct CDR3 sequences, 30% to 40% appearing once. The sequencing input was blood. These TCRs come from a human donor in good health. The CDR3 runs from the conserved cysteine through the conserved F or W. D genes are given only for firm matches. Clone size is stated in some rows and not others, as once, few, many or a class when expanded.

few,NA,TRBV29-1,TRBJ2-3,TGCAGCGTTTATCAGGCCGGAGATACGCAGTATTTT,CSVYQAGDTQYF
NA,NA,TRBV7-2,TRBJ2-7,TGTGCCAGCAGCCCTTGGTCCGGGGCGAGTCCCCTCTCTTACGAGCAGTACTTC,CASSPWSGASPLSYEQYF
NA,NA,TRBV7-2,TRBJ2-4,TGTGCCAGCAGCAAAACAGGGACCTCATGGGAGCAGTACTTC,CASSKTGTSWEQYF
NA,TRBD1,TRBV6-5,TRBJ1-2,TGTGCCAACAGGGGCCTGGGGGTCGGCTATGGCTACACCTTC,CANRGLGVGYGYTF
NA,NA,TRBV29-1,TRBJ2-3,TGCAGCGTTGTACCCTTGGAAGGGCTTGACACAGATACGCAGTATTTT,CSVVPLEGLDTDTQYF
NA,NA,TRBV15,TRBJ1-2,TGTGCCACCGGCAGAGGTGGGGAGTACTATGGCTACACCTTC,CATGRGGEYYGYTF
few,NA,TRBV6-2/TRBV6-3,TRBJ2-1,TGTGCCAGCAGTTACCCCCTAGAAAATGAGCAGTTCTTC,CASSYPLENEQFF
many,NA,TRBV7-9,TRBJ2-1,TGTGCCAGCAGCTTTTTTCCCACTGAGCAGTTCTTC,CASSFFPTEQFF
NA,TRBD1,TRBV12-3/TRBV12-4,TRBJ1-2,TGTGCCAGCAGTCTCGGGACAGTTGATGGCTACACCTTC,CASSLGTVDGYTF
NA,NA,TRBV6-1,TRBJ1-1,TGTGCCAGCATTCAAACCCGGACAGTGGGTGAAGCTTTCTTT,CASIQTRTVGEAFF
NA,NA,TRBV20-1,TRBJ2-7,TGCAGTGCGGAGAGGGCTAGCGTTACCTACGAGCAGTACTTC,CSAERASVTYEQYF
once,NA,TRBV9,TRBJ2-7,TGTGCCAGCAGCGACGGGACTGGGGTCCACGAGCAGTACTTC,CASSDGTGVHEQYF
few,NA,TRBV24-1,TRBJ2-1,TGTGCCACCAGTGCTTCAAGGGATGAGCAGTTCTTC,CATSASRDEQFF
few,TRBD1,TRBV5-1,TRBJ2-6,TGCGCCAGCAGCGTGGGACGGGACAGCTCTGGGGCCAACGTCCTGACTTTC,CASSVGRDSSGANVLTF
NA,NA,TRBV6-1,TRBJ2-2,TGTGCCAGCAGTGAGTGGACTAAGAACACCGGGGAGCTGTTTTTT,CASSEWTKNTGELFF
few,NA,TRBV4-3,TRBJ1-1,TGCGCCAGCAGCCAATTATCAGGGACTGAAGCTTTCTTT,CASSQLSGTEAFF
NA,TRBD1,TRBV29-1,TRBJ2-1,TGCGGCGTTGAAGATACAGGGGGGACCCCCTACAATGAGCAGTTCTTC,CGVEDTGGTPYNEQFF